Each of the 26 T cell receptor beta chains below was sequenced from the same sample in a study of OX40 agonist ivuxolimab in advanced cancers. Produced via immunoSEQ multiplex PCR; TCRdb's table is partial and in-frame only. The sample holds nearly 45,000 clones; roughly nine tenths are singletons and the top ten take about a sixth. This sample comprised CD4+ or CD8+ T cells sorted from blood, obtained in a trial of the OX40 agonist ivuxolimab. The origin of the receptors is an adult with an advanced solid tumor such as melanoma, head and neck, liver or kidney cancer.

V and J are TRBV5-1 and TRBJ1-1, with D perhaps TRBD1 (5 bases). This CDR3 contains 13 residues. The V gene lost 0 bases and the J gene lost 10 bases, with 13 bases spanning the gap. CDR1 SGHRS and CDR2 YFSETQ come from the germline V gene. CDR3 coding DNA: TGCGCCAGCAGCTTGGGGCAGGGCCCGGGAGCTTTCTTT. Translating gives CASSLGQGPGAFF.

The V call is TRBV27, the J call TRBJ2-2; TRBD1 matches 9 bases. The trim removed 7 bases at V and 8 bases at J, leaving 14 bases unmatched. This CDR3 spans 16 amino acids. CDR1 and CDR2 (germline): MNHEY, SMNVEV (reference sequence). As DNA, the CDR3 is TGTGCCAGCACCTCGTGGGGGGACAGGGACTTTGGGGAGCTGTTTTTT. This gives the protein CASTSWGDRDFGELFF.

The chain combines TRBV6-5 with TRBJ2-1; D tentatively reads TRBD1 or TRBD2 (5 bases each). V was cut by 0 bases and J by 4 bases, with 13 bases left in between. Germline CDR1 and CDR2: MNHEY and SVGAGI. CDR3 size: 16 residues. The CDR3 sequence: CASSYSTGRRYNEQFF. In DNA, the CDR3 is TGTGCCAGCAGTTACTCGACGGGGCGGAGATACAATGAGCAGTTCTTC.

The chain combines TRBV4-1 with TRBJ2-1, with TRBD2 matching over 14 bases. V lost 2 bases and J lost 9; bases outside the gene matches: 9. CDR3 length: 17 amino acids. The germline gives CDR1 MGHRA, CDR2 YSYEKL. The CDR3, as DNA: TGCGCCAGCAGCCAACTGGGACTAGCGGGAGACGTCGGTGAGCAGTTCTTC. This codes for CASSQLGLAGDVGEQFF.

This sequence joins TRBV7-6 and TRBJ2-7; 7 bases fit TRBD2. Germline-derived CDR1 and CDR2 are SGHVS and FNYEAQ. CDR3 length: 12 amino acids. V shed 5 bases, J shed 5 bases, and the junction held 3 bases outside the gene matches. The CDR3 coding sequence is TGTGCCAGCAGCCGGGGGGAGGACGAGCAGTACTTC. Translated, it gives CASSRGEDEQYF. The full variable domain, rest sourced from reference TRBV7-6 and TRBJ2-7, is GAGVSQSPRYKVTKRGQDVALRCDPISGHVSLYWYRQALGQGPEFLTYFNYEAQQDKSGLPNDRFSAERPEGSISTLTIQRTEQRDSAMYRCASSRGEDEQYFGPGTRLTVT.

This sequence joins TRBV7-9 and TRBJ2-7; either TRBD1 or TRBD2 may fit D (7 bases each). The CDR3 runs 15 residues. The germline V gene has CDR1 SEHNR and CDR2 FQNEAQ (reference sequence). V lost 3 bases and J 1 base, leaving 13 bases between the germline ends. DNA of the CDR3: TGTGCCAGCAGCTTTGATCAGGGGGGGTCCTACGAGCAGTACTTC. As protein: CASSFDQGGSYEQYF.

This sequence joins TRBV7-9 and TRBJ2-7; 8 bases align to TRBD1. With 5 bases clipped from V and 1 base from J, the junction kept 16 bases outside the gene matches. Germline values: CDR1 SEHNR, CDR2 FQNEAQ (reference sequence). The CDR3 totals 18 residues. The CDR3 here is CASSPYVTGEGYSYEQYF. Written as DNA, the CDR3 is TGTGCCAGCAGCCCCTACGTGACAGGGGAAGGATATTCCTACGAGCAGTACTTC.

The chain couples TRBV10-2 to TRBJ1-2, with 9 bases aligning to TRBD1. Germline assignment: CDR1 WSHSY and CDR2 SAAADI. This CDR3 region has 11 residues. J was trimmed by 8 bases and V by 7 bases; bases with no gene match: 2. The CDR3 nucleotides read TGCGCCAGCACGACAGGGGGAGGCTACACCTTC. It codes for CASTTGGGYTF.

V gene TRBV5-6 combines with J gene TRBJ2-1; the D is unclear. Trimming shortened V by 0 bases and J by 10 bases, and 5 bases separated the two germline ends. This CDR3 is 11 amino acids long. Germline-derived CDR1 and CDR2 are SGHDT and YYEEEE. Here the CDR3 reads CASSLGREQFF. The CDR3 DNA sequence: TGTGCCAGCAGCTTGGGCCGGGAGCAGTTCTTC. Full variable domain (outside the CDR3, taken from reference TRBV5-6 and TRBJ2-1): DAGVTQSPTHLIKTRGQQVTLRCSPKSGHDTVSWYQQALGQGPQFIFQYYEEEERQRGNFPDRFSGHQFPNYSSELNVNALLLGDSALYLCASSLGREQFFGPGTRLTVL.

The chain joins TRBV6-1 to TRBJ1-1; 7 positions agree with TRBD1. CDR3 length: 14 residues. CDR1 MNHNS and CDR2 SASEGT come from the germline V gene. V shed 7 bases, J shed 1 base, and the junction held 6 bases outside the gene matches. For the CDR3, the DNA is TGTGCCAGCAAGCAGGGGGGTCCGAACACTGAAGCTTTCTTT. Translated, it gives CASKQGGPNTEAFF.

The chain carries TRBV5-8 and TRBJ2-7; D call uncertain. V dropped 0 bases and J dropped 1 base, with 14 bases sitting between them. The CDR3 runs to 16 residues. Germline assignment: CDR1 SGHTS and CDR2 YDEGEE. CDR3 DNA: TGTGCCAGCAGCTTGGCTTCCACCTGGGGATCCTACGAGCAGTACTTC. This codes for CASSLASTWGSYEQYF.

This chain links TRBV4-2 with TRBJ1-5; no reliable D call. This CDR3 contains 15 residues. Germline CDR1 reads LGHNA; CDR2 reads YNFKEQ. Trimming left V 2 bases short and J 2 bases short, with 10 bases between. The CDR3 is CASSQFRAGNQPQHF. CDR3 bases: TGTGCCAGCAGCCAATTCCGGGCGGGCAATCAGCCCCAGCATTTT.

This chain joins TRBV4-1 and TRBJ2-7; D gene uncertain. The CDR3 is 14 amino acids. The V and J ends lost 2 bases and 5 bases respectively, with 13 bases between them. Germline assignment: CDR1 MGHRA and CDR2 YSYEKL. The CDR3 DNA sequence: TGCGCCAGCAGCCAATTGGGGAAGGGCAACGAGCAGTACTTC. Residues: CASSQLGKGNEQYF.

This clone appeared a single time. V gene TRBV7-8 combines with J gene TRBJ2-3; weak D call: TRBD2 (6 bases). The CDR3 consists of 17 residues. CDR1 and CDR2 from the germline V gene are SGHVS and FQNEAQ. Deletions cut 1 base from V and 3 bases from J, with 17 bases between. CDR3 amino acids: CASSLGPLGGRTDTQYF. The CDR3 region has the DNA TGTGCCAGCAGCTTAGGCCCACTGGGGGGTAGGACAGATACGCAGTATTTT.

The V and J genes are TRBV19 and TRBJ2-3, with 11 bases aligning to TRBD2. The CDR3 sequence is 16 residues long. From germline, CDR1 is LNHDA and CDR2 SQIVND (reference sequence). The V and J ends lost 5 bases and 2 bases, in that order; junction bases with no gene match: 6. In nucleotides, the CDR3 is TGTGCCAGTAGTTCGGTAGCGGGAGGGCCCACAGATACGCAGTATTTT. Its translation is CASSSVAGGPTDTQYF.

The chain joins TRBV13 to TRBJ2-7; the D is unclear. Germline assignment: CDR1 PRHDT and CDR2 FYEKMQ (reference sequence). V was cut by 4 bases and J by 3 bases, with 13 bases left in between. The CDR3 has 14 amino acids. CDR3 amino acids: CASSSRRHSYEQYF. DNA for the CDR3: TGTGCCAGCAGCTCCCGTCGGCATAGCTACGAGCAGTACTTC.

The gene calls are TRBV6-1 and TRBJ2-7; D remains ambiguous. Trimming left V 6 bases short and J 5 bases short, with 11 bases between. Germline lookup yields CDR1 MNHNS and CDR2 SASEGT. This CDR3 contains 12 residues. This CDR3 reads CASSTWGNEQYF. In DNA form, the CDR3 reads TGTGCCAGCAGCACGTGGGGTAACGAGCAGTACTTC.

This clone showed up just a few times. The chain carries TRBV10-2 and TRBJ2-3; D not certain. Germline-derived CDR1 and CDR2 are WSHSY and SAAADI. V dropped 8 bases and J dropped 4 bases, with 10 bases sitting between them. CDR3 length equals 12 residues. This CDR3 is CASGPNPDTQYF. CDR3 coding DNA: TGCGCCAGCGGTCCAAATCCAGATACGCAGTATTTT.

This clone was detected once. The chain uses TRBV7-2 and TRBJ1-2, with D possibly matching TRBD1 (5 bases). V was clipped by 5 bases and J by 4 bases, with 11 bases between them. Germline V gene lookup returns CDR1 SGHTA and CDR2 FQGNSA. The length of the CDR3 is 13 residues. This chain's CDR3 is CASSRSDIYGYTF. The CDR3 DNA sequence: TGTGCCAGCAGCCGCTCGGACATCTATGGCTACACCTTC.

The V call is TRBV27, the J call TRBJ2-1; 9 bases align to TRBD2. CDR3 length: 17 amino acids. Germline V gene data show CDR1 as MNHEY and CDR2 as SMNVEV (reference sequence). V was pared by 5 bases and J by 7 bases, with 15 bases of the junction left unmatched. CDR3 coding DNA: TGTGCCAGCAGTCCCCTCGGGGCGGGGGGGCCGTCGAATGAGCAGTTCTTC. Protein product: CASSPLGAGGPSNEQFF.

The chain combines TRBV7-9 with TRBJ2-3, with 7 positions matching TRBD2. This CDR3 is 14 amino acids long. Germline CDR1 reads SEHNR; CDR2 reads FQNEAQ (reference sequence). V lost 6 bases to trimming and J lost 5 bases; unmatched junction nucleotides: 8. The CDR3 spells CASRFAGLKDTQYF. CDR3 nucleotide sequence: TGTGCCAGCAGATTCGCGGGACTAAAAGATACGCAGTATTTT.

V usage is TRBV6-1 and J usage is TRBJ1-5; no firm D call. CDR1 is MNHNS, CDR2 SASEGT, per germline. V shed 2 bases and J shed 0 bases, with 5 bases lying between them. The CDR3 covers 14 residues. The CDR3 protein is CASSETASNQPQHF. The CDR3 DNA follows: TGTGCCAGCAGTGAAACAGCTAGCAATCAGCCCCAGCATTTT.

The gene calls are TRBV28 and TRBJ1-5, with D hard to call. The CDR3 is made up of 15 amino acids. The V gene lost 2 bases and the J gene lost 0 bases, with 8 bases spanning the gap. Germline-derived CDR1 and CDR2 are MDHEN and SYDVKM. This CDR3 is CASSLNVDSNQPQHF. CDR3 bases: TGTGCCAGCAGTTTAAACGTCGATAGCAATCAGCCCCAGCATTTT.

The rearrangement uses TRBV11-2 and TRBJ1-2, with unresolved D. The V end was cut by 3 bases, the J end by 4 bases, with 12 bases between. CDR3 length equals 14 residues. The V gene's germline CDR1 is SGHAT and CDR2 FQNNGV. The CDR3 protein is CASSFWRSPYGYTF. The CDR3 region has the DNA TGTGCCAGCAGCTTTTGGCGTTCCCCCTATGGCTACACCTTC.

CDR3 sequence: CASSLVMRGEEQFF. DNA for the CDR3: TGTGCCAGCAGCTTAGTTATGAGGGGAGAGGAGCAGTTCTTC. This sequence joins TRBV7-9 and TRBJ2-1; the D call may be TRBD1 or TRBD2 (5 bases each). Trimming removed 1 base from V and 10 bases from J, with 14 bases in between. CDR1 is SEHNR, CDR2 FQNEAQ, per germline (reference sequence). This CDR3 is built from 14 residues.

The CDR3 coding sequence is TGCGCCAGCAGCCCGACAGGGGGCGGGTACGAGCAGTACTTC. It translates to CASSPTGGGYEQYF. V is TRBV4-1 and J is TRBJ2-7, with TRBD1 matching over 10 bases. CDR1 and CDR2 from the germline V gene are MGHRA and YSYEKL. The CDR3 consists of 14 residues. With 4 bases clipped from V and 4 bases from J, the junction kept 4 bases outside the gene matches.